This T cell receptor (beta chain) was recorded in a study of CD8 T cells in ankylosing spondylitis. This clonotype turned up a few times. The target antigen is unknown. This CDR3 contains 14 residues. Trimming pared 4 bases from V and 6 bases from J, leaving 11 bases between. Germline lookup yields CDR1 SGHRS and CDR2 YFSETQ. Study outcomes and limitations: Among TCR beta sequences, a motif of eight highly homologous variants appeared characteristic of ankylosing spondylitis blood. Reports say disease-linked clones showed up significantly more in matched ankylosing spondylitis synovial fluid.

Quantitative 5'-RACE was performed with molecular barcodes, and it yielded the TCR beta libraries. TCRdb ran MiXCR on the 5' RACE reads and lists one entry per CDR3 protein. The table records just under 550,000 distinct CDR3 sequences, approximately 12% of them present only once. V usage is TRBV5-1 and J usage is TRBJ1-6, with no clear D. This receptor was obtained from a male donor with ankylosing spondylitis. Sequencing input: blood, either unsorted or a sorted T cell fraction (not recorded which). CDR3 region: CASSLDVANSPLHF. CDR3 bases: TGCGCCAGCAGCCTGGACGTAGCTAATTCACCCCTCCACTTT.